This T cell receptor (beta chain) stems from a study of regulatory T cells in long-lasting Graves disease. Study-level results: Persistent disease was characterized by preferential usage of TRBV28, TRBJ1-2 and TRBJ2-5. Persistent patients had more shared public clonotypes (under 3,000) than new patients (about 920).

This clonotype was observed a handful of times. Its specificity is unknown. The time point is: persistent/refractory GD, antithyroid drugs over 5 years with positive TRAb. PBMC-extracted RNA yielded the TCR library. Construction of TCR beta libraries relied on iRepertoire HTBI primers and on Arm-PCR targeting CDR3 regions. TCRdb independently ran MiXCR on the multiplex PCR reads; one entry per CDR3 protein. The sample consists of 400,000 to 450,000 distinct CDR3 sequences, 23% of them appearing once. The CDR3 covers 17 residues. The germline V gene encodes CDR1 SGDLS and CDR2 YYNGEE. V was pared by 0 bases and J by 0 bases, with 13 bases between.

The genes are TRBV9 and TRBJ1-3; no reliable D call. Sequencing was performed on peripheral blood mononuclear cells (PBMCs), taken when the disease was refractory, from a patient treated with antithyroid drugs. This clonotype originated in a female donor with Graves disease. The CDR3 is CASSVAGRIYSGNTIYF. DNA of the CDR3: TGTGCCAGCAGCGTAGCAGGCAGGATTTACTCTGGAAACACCATATATTTT. The complete variable domain, with remaining parts taken from reference TRBV9 and TRBJ1-3, reads DSGVTQTPKHLITATGQRVTLRCSPRSGDLSVYWYQQSLDQGLQFLIQYYNGEERAKGNILERFSAQQFPDLHSELNLSSLELGDSALYFCASSVAGRIYSGNTIYFGEGSWLTVV.